This T cell receptor beta chain was obtained from a study of Graves' ophthalmopathy and Graves' hyperthyroidism. Looking at the study overall: Investigators collected peripheral blood at initial diagnosis, before any treatment was given.

There are 13 residues in the CDR3. V shed 6 bases and J 4 bases; nucleotides not matched to a gene: 3. The study amplified TCR beta CDR3 regions using RNA transcripts. In the first round, RT-PCR was carried out with HTBI primers, and a multiplex PCR formed the second round. TCRdb used MiXCR to reprocess the multiplex PCR reads, holding one entry per CDR3 protein. The data show 300,000 to 500,000 distinct CDR3 sequences, over 15% seen once. Ten or more counts support this clonotype. Among the exclusions were patients with other autoimmune diseases, uncontrolled infections, pregnancy or lactation. Reliance was placed on clinical symptoms, serum thyroxine, TRAb, thyroid ultrasound and orbital computed tomography for diagnosis.

This clonotype was sampled from a woman aged 18-29 years with stable Graves' hyperthyroidism. The sample taken for sequencing was peripheral blood. The V call is TRBV12-3 or TRBV12-4, the J call TRBJ2-7; the match to TRBD1 covers 10 bases. CDR3 coding DNA: TGTGCCAGCAGAGACAGGGGGCAATACGAGCAGTACTTC. Translated, it gives CASRDRGQYEQYF.